The 18 T cell receptor beta chains given below trace back to one sample, sequenced in a study of blood T cell repertoires in COVID-19. The table came from immunoSEQ multiplex PCR; TCRdb's copy has only in-frame clones and leaves some out. The table shows more than 14,000 clones, with around 88% occurring only once. The sample taken for sequencing was peripheral blood. The receptor set was obtained from a human donor in a cohort sampled during active COVID-19.

The chain employs TRBV5-6 and TRBJ1-2, with 10 positions matching TRBD1. Looked up from germline, CDR1 is SGHDT and CDR2 is YYEEEE. With V trimmed by 4 bases and J by 4 bases, 7 bases remained unmatched. There are 15 residues in the CDR3. The CDR3 sequence: CASSRQGALGYGYTF. The CDR3 DNA reads TGTGCCAGCAGCCGACAGGGGGCGTTGGGCTATGGCTACACCTTC.

This clone has just a few counts. The chain joins TRBV7-3 to TRBJ1-2; possible D gene TRBD1, 5 bases. The length of the CDR3 is 16 residues. The V gene lost 5 bases and the J gene lost 5 bases, with 21 bases spanning the gap. Germline V CDR1 and CDR2: SGHTA, FQGTGA. CDR3 protein: CASSIGPGGDGYGYTF. DNA of the CDR3: TGTGCCAGCAGCATAGGCCCCGGGGGAGATGGGTATGGCTACACCTTC.

The CDR3 protein is CASSLRTGEGVGNQPQHF. The CDR3 DNA reads TGCGCCAGCAGCCTAAGGACAGGGGAAGGGGTAGGCAATCAGCCCCAGCATTTT. The gene calls are TRBV4-1 and TRBJ1-5; 9 bases agree with TRBD1. The CDR3 contains 18 residues. Germline CDR1 reads MGHRA; CDR2 reads YSYEKL. After removal of 4 bases from V and 2 bases from J, the junction contained 12 bases not matched to a gene.

The genes are TRBV12-3 or TRBV12-4 and TRBJ1-4, with unresolved D. The CDR3 totals 12 residues. Trimming shortened V by 2 bases and J by 5 bases, and 3 bases separated the two germline ends. The CDR3 loop reads CASSLQNEKLFF. Here the CDR3 DNA reads TGTGCCAGCAGTTTACAAAATGAAAAACTGTTTTTT.

This clone has only one observation. The V call is TRBV6-1, the J call TRBJ2-1; no reliable D call. The CDR3 runs 15 residues. Trimming stripped 1 base from V and 3 bases from J, with 10 bases between. Germline CDR1 MNHNS, CDR2 SASEGT. The CDR3 here is CASSEVGRHYNEQFF. CDR3 nucleotide sequence: TGTGCCAGCAGTGAAGTCGGCAGGCACTACAATGAGCAGTTCTTC.

V is TRBV9 and J is TRBJ2-2; D possibly corresponds to TRBD2 (5 bases). Germline CDR1 and CDR2: SGDLS and YYNGEE. This CDR3 region has 13 residues. V lost 5 bases and J 6 bases, leaving 11 bases between the germline ends. CDR3: CASSGTRAGELFF. CDR3 bases: TGTGCCAGCAGTGGAACTAGAGCCGGGGAGCTGTTTTTT.

This chain links TRBV10-3 with TRBJ1-1; tentative D call: TRBD1 (5 bases). Trimming left V 6 bases short and J 5 bases short, with 13 bases between. Germline CDR1 ENHRY, CDR2 SYGVKD. The CDR3 loop spans 13 amino acids. CDR3 amino acids: CAIRLGGETEAFF. The CDR3 nucleotides read TGTGCCATCAGGCTGGGGGGGGAGACTGAAGCTTTCTTT.

The genes are TRBV5-1 and TRBJ2-5; 9 bases line up with TRBD2. CDR1 and CDR2 from the germline V gene are SGHRS and YFSETQ. V gave up 4 bases and J gave up 5 bases; unmatched junction bases: 6. This CDR3 has 14 residues. CDR3 DNA sequence: TGCGCCAGCAGCGGCGGCGCGGGGGGGGAGACCCAGTACTTC. It specifies CASSGGAGGETQYF.

The DNA for the CDR3 is TGTGCCAGCAGCTTAGGGACAACAAACTACGAGCAGTACTTC. This encodes CASSLGTTNYEQYF. This chain joins TRBV5-4 and TRBJ2-7, with D possibly being TRBD1 (6 bases). The V end lost 2 bases, the J end lost 3 bases, and 12 bases lay between the germline ends. This CDR3 is built from 14 residues. Germline loops: CDR1 SGHNT, CDR2 YYREEE (reference sequence). The complete variable domain, with remaining parts taken from reference TRBV5-4 and TRBJ2-7, reads ETGVTQSPTHLIKTRGQQVTLRCSSQSGHNTVSWYQQALGQGPQFIFQYYREEENGRGNFPPRFSGLQFPNYSSELNVNALELDDSALYLCASSLGTTNYEQYFGPGTRLTVT.

A single count supports this clone. The chain couples TRBV11-2 to TRBJ2-3, with D unclear. Trimming left V 1 base short and J 2 bases short, with 7 bases between. Germline CDR1 SGHAT, CDR2 FQNNGV. The CDR3 length is 14 residues. The CDR3 DNA reads as TGTGCCAGCAGCTTAGTCGCCTACACAGATACGCAGTATTTT. Its protein product is CASSLVAYTDTQYF.

The chain carries TRBV7-2 and TRBJ2-7, with 9 bases identical to TRBD2. This CDR3 has 16 residues. CDR1 is SGHTA, CDR2 FQGNSA, per germline. V gave up 0 bases and J gave up 2 bases; unmatched junction bases: 5. CDR3 nucleotides: TGTGCCAGCAGCTTAGCGACAGCGGGGGGTCCCTACGAGCAGTACTTC. Residues: CASSLATAGGPYEQYF.

The chain recombines TRBV5-5 with TRBJ1-5, with D uncertain. With 1 base removed from V and 3 bases from J, the gap between germline ends came to 5 bases. Per the germline V gene, CDR1 is SGHKS and CDR2 is YYEKEE (reference sequence). This CDR3 spans 13 amino acids. Here the CDR3 DNA reads TGTGCCAGCAGCTTGAGCCCCAATCAGCCCCAGCATTTT. This gives the protein CASSLSPNQPQHF.

The rearrangement links TRBV5-5 to TRBJ1-1; D call uncertain. Trimming removed 0 bases from V and 0 bases from J, with 12 bases in between. The CDR3 covers 16 residues. CDR1 and CDR2 (germline): SGHKS, YYEKEE (reference sequence). Here the CDR3 reads CASSLEADGLNTEAFF. The CDR3 coding sequence is TGTGCCAGCAGCTTGGAAGCGGACGGATTGAACACTGAAGCTTTCTTT. Complete variable domain (other parts from reference TRBV5-5 and TRBJ1-1): DAGVTQSPTHLIKTRGQQVTLRCSPISGHKSVSWYQQVLGQGPQFIFQYYEKEERGRGNFPDRFSARQFPNYSSELNVNALLLGDSALYLCASSLEADGLNTEAFFGQGTRLTVV.

The V gene is TRBV7-2, the J gene TRBJ1-5; TRBD1 matches at 8 bases. Germline CDR1 and CDR2: SGHTA and FQGNSA. The CDR3 is 13 amino acids. Germline trimming cut 3 bases from V and 5 bases from J; bases unmatched to any gene: 0. The CDR3: CASSLDRDQPQHF. In DNA form, the CDR3 reads TGTGCCAGCAGCTTGGACAGGGATCAGCCCCAGCATTTT.

The chain uses TRBV18 and TRBJ2-5, with D uncertain. The ends were cut back, 4 bases at V and 5 bases at J, with 8 bases in the middle. This CDR3 is 12 amino acids long. CDR1 and CDR2 (germline): KGHSH, LQKENI. CDR3 nucleotides: TGTGCCAGCTCACTGTCCGTCGAGACCCAGTACTTC. It encodes CASSLSVETQYF.

This chain uses TRBV19 with TRBJ1-5; D possibly corresponds to TRBD1 (5 bases). V was pared by 5 bases and J by 1 base, with 9 bases between. The germline CDR1 and CDR2 sequences are LNHDA and SQIVND (reference sequence). The CDR3 sequence is 14 residues long. Here the CDR3 DNA reads TGTGCCAGTAGTCTTCGGGGGAGCAATCAGCCCCAGCATTTT. This sequence encodes CASSLRGSNQPQHF.

The chain recombines TRBV9 with TRBJ2-1; 16 bases map to TRBD2. Germline assignment: CDR1 SGDLS and CDR2 YYNGEE. The trim removed 4 bases at V and 5 bases at J, leaving 3 bases unmatched. The CDR3 has 16 amino acids. This chain's CDR3 is CASSKGTSGGDNEQFF. The CDR3 nucleotides are TGTGCCAGCAGCAAAGGGACTAGCGGGGGGGACAATGAGCAGTTCTTC.

This chain uses TRBV7-3 with TRBJ2-3; D not certain. CDR1 is SGHTA and CDR2 is FQGTGA in the germline V gene. The CDR3 spans 13 residues. V lost 5 bases, J lost 6 bases, and 12 bases lay in between. The CDR3 loop is CASSAQFGDTQYF. Written as DNA, the CDR3 is TGTGCCAGCAGCGCCCAGTTTGGCGATACGCAGTATTTT.